These T cell receptor beta chains were read from a single sample in a study of OX40 agonist ivuxolimab in advanced cancers. Only in-frame clones appear in the TCRdb table, and some are missing; sequencing was by immunoSEQ multiplex PCR. The data show about 49,000 clones, 80% to 85% seen once. The sequences come from CD4+ or CD8+ T cells sorted from blood, collected in a trial of the OX40 agonist ivuxolimab. The receptors come from an adult with an advanced solid tumor such as melanoma, head and neck, liver or kidney cancer. CDR3s include the opening cysteine and the closing phenylalanine or tryptophan. D genes are given only for firm matches. Clone size is not always given. Where it is, it says once, few, many or a class for expanded clones.

>TRBV10-2|TRBJ2-5|NA|TRBD1
TGCGCCAGCAGTGAGGGGACAGGGTACGAGACCCAGTACTTC
CASSEGTGYETQYF
>TRBV27|TRBJ2-1|NA|TRBD2
TGTGCCAGCAGTTACGTAGCGGGGGGGAATGAGCAGTTCTTC
CASSYVAGGNEQFF
>TRBV7-8|TRBJ2-5|NA|NA
TGTGCCAGCAGCTCGGCGTCGTGGATCCAAGAGACCCAGTACTTC
CASSSASWIQETQYF
>TRBV7-9|TRBJ2-3|few|TRBD1
TGTGCCAGCAGCTTTGACAGGGATTGGTATACGCAGTATTTT
CASSFDRDWYTQYF
>TRBV19|TRBJ1-5|few|NA
TGTGCCGGGGGGCGGGGCAATCAGCCCCAGCATTTT
CAGGRGNQPQHF
>TRBV27|TRBJ2-7|NA|TRBD2
TGTGCCAGCAAACCTACACTAGCGTACCCCTACGAGCAGTACTTC
CASKPTLAYPYEQYF
>TRBV28|TRBJ2-2|NA|NA
TGTGCCAGCAGTTCGGCGGTGAGCACCGGGGAGCTGTTTTTT
CASSSAVSTGELFF
>TRBV23-1|TRBJ2-1|many|NA
TGCGCCAGCAGTCAATCTGGTTTCTCCAGCTCCTACAATGAGCAGTTCTTC
CASSQSGFSSSYNEQFF
>TRBV7-9|TRBJ2-7|NA|NA
TGTGCCAGCAGCGAAAACCGGCAGGCTTACGAGCAGTACTTC
CASSENRQAYEQYF
>TRBV6-5|TRBJ1-2|NA|NA
TGTGCCAGCAAGTACGGGGAGGACTCTAGCTATGGCTACACCTTC
CASKYGEDSSYGYTF
>TRBV19|TRBJ2-3|NA|NA
TGTGCCAGTAGTATCCTAGCTGGAGATACGCAGTATTTT
CASSILAGDTQYF